A selection of T cell receptor beta chains follows, all from one sample in a study. MiXCR, run by TCRdb on the multiplex PCR reads, gives a single entry per CDR3 protein. Of some 1,400 distinct CDR3 sequences listed, around a fifth are singletons. Source material: naive CD4+ T cells sorted from blood. The receptors were gathered from a female donor with breast cancer. The CDR3 runs from the conserved cysteine through the conserved F or W. D genes are given only for firm matches. Size tells how often a clone was seen (once, few, many) or the class of an expanded clone, and some rows leave it out.

V gene	clone size	D gene	J gene	CDR3 protein	CDR3 DNA
TRBV12-3/TRBV12-4	medium-sized	NA	TRBJ1-2	CASSLRSYGYTF	TGTGCCAGCAGTTTAAGGAGCTATGGCTACACCTTC
TRBV12-3/TRBV12-4	medium-sized	TRBD1	TRBJ1-2	CASWETGTGLGGYTF	TGTGCCAGCTGGGAGACCGGGACAGGGTTGGGTGGCTACACCTTC
TRBV12-3/TRBV12-4	medium-sized	NA	TRBJ1-2	CASSFPQGWGYTF	TGTGCCAGCAGTTTCCCACAGGGCTGGGGCTACACCTTC
TRBV12-3/TRBV12-4	medium-sized	NA	TRBJ1-2	CASSLALRRWDF	TGTGCCAGCAGTTTAGCGCTCCGACGATGGGACTTC
TRBV12-3/TRBV12-4	NA	TRBD1	TRBJ1-2	CASNPGQVYGYTF	TGTGCCAGCAATCCGGGACAGGTTTATGGCTACACCTTC
TRBV12-3/TRBV12-4	many	NA	TRBJ1-2	CATATGGGYGYTF	TGTGCCACCGCAACAGGAGGTGGCTATGGCTACACCTTC
TRBV12-3/TRBV12-4	medium-sized	NA	TRBJ1-2	CASSRAGYGYTF	TGTGCCAGCAGCCGAGCCGGCTATGGCTACACCTTC
TRBV12-3/TRBV12-4	medium-sized	NA	TRBJ1-2	CASSLDREYGYTF	TGTGCCAGCAGTTTAGACAGGGAGTATGGCTACACCTTC
TRBV12-3/TRBV12-4	medium-sized	TRBD1	TRBJ1-2	CASSSGGQGASGYTF	TGTGCCAGCAGCTCGGGAGGACAGGGAGCATCTGGCTACACCTTC
TRBV12-3/TRBV12-4	many	TRBD1	TRBJ1-2	CASSLKGQGNYGYTF	TGTGCCAGCAGTTTAAAGGGACAGGGTAACTATGGCTACACCTTC
TRBV12-3/TRBV12-4	medium-sized	NA	TRBJ1-2	CASTTGRGYGYTF	TGTGCCAGCACCACGGGCAGGGGCTATGGCTACACCTTC
TRBV12-3/TRBV12-4	few	TRBD1	TRBJ1-2	CASSSGGQGEGYTF	TGTGCCAGCAGCTCGGGAGGACAGGGCGAAGGCTACACCTTC
TRBV12-3/TRBV12-4	medium-sized	NA	TRBJ1-2	CASSLRGNGYTF	TGTGCCAGCAGTTTGAGAGGGAATGGCTACACCTTC
TRBV12-3/TRBV12-4	medium-sized	NA	TRBJ1-2	CASSFQSVDYGYTF	TGTGCCAGCAGTTTTCAGTCTGTGGACTATGGCTACACCTTC
TRBV12-3/TRBV12-4	NA	TRBD1	TRBJ1-2	CASSPGQAWRYTF	TGTGCCAGCAGCCCGGGACAGGCCTGGCGCTACACCTTC
TRBV12-3/TRBV12-4	many	NA	TRBJ1-2	CASSLDRRLYGYTF	TGTGCCAGCAGTTTAGACAGACGCCTCTATGGCTACACCTTC
TRBV12-5	large	NA	TRBJ1-2	CASGLDYRECTF	TGTGCTAGTGGTTTGGACTACAGGGAATGCACCTTC
TRBV12-3/TRBV12-4	NA	NA	TRBJ1-2	CASNPGRGGYTF	TGTGCCAGCAATCCGGGACGAGGTGGCTACACCTTC
TRBV12-3/TRBV12-4	medium-sized	NA	TRBJ1-2	CASSLLTAWTYGYTF	TGTGCCAGCAGTTTACTGACAGCCTGGACCTATGGCTACACCTTC
TRBV12-3/TRBV12-4	NA	TRBD1	TRBJ1-2	CASSYGTVNGYTF	TGTGCCAGCAGTTATGGGACAGTCAATGGCTACACCTTC
TRBV12-3/TRBV12-4	few	TRBD1	TRBJ1-2	CASSTQQGRIYGYTF	TGTGCCAGCAGTACTCAACAGGGGCGGATCTATGGCTACACCTTC
TRBV12-3/TRBV12-4	medium-sized	NA	TRBJ1-2	CASGSGSYGYTF	TGTGCCAGCGGAAGTGGTAGTTATGGCTACACCTTC
TRBV12-3/TRBV12-4	NA	NA	TRBJ1-2	CASDRLMSYTF	TGTGCCAGCGACAGGCTTATGAGCTACACCTTC
TRBV12-3/TRBV12-4	medium-sized	NA	TRBJ1-2	CASSLDWGSGYTF	TGTGCCAGCAGTTTAGACTGGGGTAGTGGCTACACCTTC
TRBV12-3/TRBV12-4	NA	TRBD1	TRBJ1-2	CASSPGQGVNYGYTF	TGTGCCAGCAGCCCGGGACAGGGCGTTAACTATGGCTACACCTTC
TRBV12-3/TRBV12-4	medium-sized	NA	TRBJ1-2	CASSSSRIYGYTF	TGTGCCAGCAGTTCGAGTCGGATCTATGGCTACACCTTC
TRBV12-3/TRBV12-4	medium-sized	NA	TRBJ1-2	CASTSEGTLGYGYTF	TGTGCCAGCACCTCTGAGGGGACCCTCGGCTATGGCTACACCTTC
TRBV12-3/TRBV12-4	medium-sized	NA	TRBJ1-2	CASSIGQNGGYTF	TGTGCCAGCAGCATTGGGCAGAACGGTGGCTACACCTTC
TRBV12-3/TRBV12-4	medium-sized	NA	TRBJ1-2	CASKIGLAGYTF	TGTGCCAGCAAAATCGGGCTGGCTGGCTACACCTTC
TRBV12-3/TRBV12-4	NA	TRBD1	TRBJ1-2	CASSPGQGQAWRYTF	TGTGCCAGCAGCCCGGGACAGGGACAGGCCTGGCGCTACACCTTC
TRBV12-3/TRBV12-4	medium-sized	NA	TRBJ1-2	CASGRYGYTF	TGTGCCAGCGGCCGTTATGGCTACACCTTC
TRBV12-3/TRBV12-4	medium-sized	TRBD1	TRBJ1-2	CASSPLRTGQSYGYTF	TGTGCCAGCAGTCCCTTACGGACAGGGCAGAGCTATGGCTACACCTTC
TRBV12-3/TRBV12-4	medium-sized	NA	TRBJ1-2	CASSLAHRANYGYTF	TGTGCCAGCAGTCTCGCACATCGTGCTAACTATGGCTACACCTTC
TRBV12-3/TRBV12-4	large	TRBD1	TRBJ1-2	CASSLGQGPNYGYTF	TGTGCCAGCAGTTTGGGACAGGGCCCCAACTATGGCTACACCTTC
TRBV12-3/TRBV12-4	few	TRBD1	TRBJ1-2	CASSPGQGTGYTF	TGTGCCAGCAGCCCGGGACAGGGGACAGGCTACACCTTC
TRBV12-3/TRBV12-4	NA	TRBD1	TRBJ1-2	CASNPGQGRYGYTF	TGTGCCAGCAATCCGGGACAGGGGAGGTATGGCTACACCTTC
TRBV12-3/TRBV12-4	medium-sized	NA	TRBJ1-2	CASSPSGRTYGYTF	TGTGCCAGCAGTCCATCCGGGAGAACTTATGGCTACACCTTC
TRBV12-3/TRBV12-4	NA	NA	TRBJ1-2	CASSWGRVDGYTF	TGTGCCAGCAGTTGGGGTCGGGTTGATGGCTACACCTTC
TRBV12-3/TRBV12-4	NA	TRBD1	TRBJ1-2	CASSRQGRGGYTF	TGTGCCAGCAGCCGACAGGGGAGGGGTGGCTACACCTTC
TRBV12-3/TRBV12-4	NA	NA	TRBJ1-2	CAGAVHMGGLNYDYTF	TGTGCCGGAGCCGTCCACATGGGTGGGTTGAACTATGACTACACCTTC
TRBV12-3/TRBV12-4	NA	TRBD1	TRBJ1-2	CASSSYSGTGSYGYTF	TGTGCCAGCAGTTCGTATTCCGGGACAGGGAGTTATGGCTACACCTTC
TRBV12-3/TRBV12-4	medium-sized	NA	TRBJ1-2	CASSSLQLTGYTF	TGTGCCAGCAGCTCACTTCAGCTGACGGGCTACACCTTC
TRBV12-3/TRBV12-4	medium-sized	NA	TRBJ1-2	CASSQQGSYYGYTF	TGTGCCAGCAGCCAACAGGGATCCTATTATGGCTACACCTTC